Below, one T cell receptor beta chain is given with its context. Its antigen is currently unknown. The data derive from a study of T cells in localized non-small cell lung cancer. The CDR3 has 18 residues. Trimming cost V 6 bases and J 10 bases; bases outside gene matches: 24. CDR1 MDHEN and CDR2 SYDVKM come from the germline V gene. General study results and limits: Uninvolved adjacent lung, not tumor, had the highest T cell clonality. Adjacent lung held a median approximately 50 of the top 100 tumor clones.

Profiling relied on immunoSEQ multiplex PCR, and the TCRdb table lists in-frame clones only, not all of them. The profile shows fewer than 2,000 clones, approximately 39% of them singletons. The gene calls are TRBV28 and TRBJ2-1; TRBD1 matches at 7 bases. The source material was normal lung tissue next to the tumor, sampled before any cancer treatment. This TCR was recovered from a woman aged 40-75 years with stage II lung adenocarcinoma. CDR3 sequence: CASSSFLGTDGRTVEQFF. DNA for the CDR3: TGTGCCAGCAGCTCTTTCCTTGGGACAGACGGCAGGACGGTGGAGCAGTTCTTC.